Listed below are T cell receptor beta chains from one sample, sequenced in a study of beta chain features in type 1 diabetes. TCRdb's table, derived via immunoSEQ multiplex PCR, lists solely in-frame clones and lacks some. The table has around 290,000 clones, about 8.5% seen once. The sequencing sample was made of central memory CD4+ T cells from blood. Receptors were obtained from a woman aged 18 to 35 in good health. The CDR3 runs from the conserved cysteine through the conserved F or W.

v_call	cdr3_length	j_call	cdr3_aa
TRBV27	15	TRBJ1-4	CASSFQGMTNEKLFF
TRBV6-5	14	TRBJ2-5	CASSQTSLSETQYF
TRBV7-9	12	TRBJ2-3	CASSSTADTQYF
TRBV29-1	12	TRBJ2-3	CSSVRYTDTQYF
TRBV7-2	15	TRBJ2-1	CASSPRTVRRDEQFF
TRBV5-4	15	TRBJ2-1	CASSWDTTVTREQFF
TRBV6-6	14	TRBJ2-1	CASSSGGRVNEQFF
TRBV9	15	TRBJ2-2	CASSVEGLWTGELFF
TRBV14	16	TRBJ2-1	CASSRGTSTPYNEQFF
TRBV5-1	12	TRBJ2-5	CASSLEGGTQYF
TRBV2	15	TRBJ2-1	CASSEYGTSWNEQFF
TRBV7-2	15	TRBJ2-1	CASSRTSGFYNEQFF
TRBV7-8	13	TRBJ2-3	CASSPPGEDTQYF
TRBV4-2	16	TRBJ1-4	CASSQDLRDWGEKLFF
TRBV7-3	18	TRBJ2-1	CASSSPAVAGGLYNEQFF